The next 24 T cell receptor beta chains were all read from a single sample in a study of T-cell reconstitution after alpha-beta-depleted transplantation in children. Unique molecular identifiers were incorporated during preparation of the TCRbeta library. TCRdb re-derived calls from the PCR reads in MiXCR, one entry per CDR3 protein. This sample has 580,000 or so distinct CDR3 sequences; 20% to 25% occur once, and the top ten carry 14%. Sample: PBMCs, mostly from graft donor cells, taken 360 days after TCRalphabeta/CD19-depleted stem cell transplant. These receptors originate from a boy younger than two who had a stem cell transplant for acute myeloid leukemia, so the T cells may come from the graft donor.

In this sample, this clonotype turned up a few times. V gene TRBV15 combines with J gene TRBJ2-3; 9 bases are a match to TRBD2. The V segment lost 7 bases and the J segment 3 bases; nucleotides outside the gene matches: 11. The CDR3 loop spans 16 amino acids. CDR1 and CDR2 (germline): LNHNV, YYDKDF (reference sequence). The CDR3 loop reads CATNRGLAVGTDTQYF. For the CDR3, the DNA is TGTGCCACCAATCGGGGACTAGCTGTCGGAACAGATACGCAGTATTTT. Full variable domain (rest looked up from reference TRBV15 and TRBJ2-3): DAMVIQNPRYQVTQFGKPVTLSCSQTLNHNVMYWYQQKSSQAPKLLFHYYDKDFNNEADTPDNFQSRRPNTSFCFLDIRSPGLGDTAMYLCATNRGLAVGTDTQYFGPGTRLTVL.

This clonotype came up many times. The V call is TRBV20-1, the J call TRBJ2-4, with D possibly being TRBD1 (6 bases). The CDR3 totals 14 residues. Germline CDR1 DFQATT, CDR2 SNEGSKA (reference sequence). V lost 3 bases and J 3 bases, leaving 12 bases between the germline ends. The CDR3 DNA sequence: TGCAGTGCTAGTCAGGGGCCCGACAAAAACATTCAGTACTTC. It codes for CSASQGPDKNIQYF.

This clonotype was observed a few times. V and J are TRBV2 and TRBJ2-7, with TRBD1 matching over 8 bases. The germline V gene encodes CDR1 SNHLY and CDR2 FYNNEI. The CDR3 contains 14 residues. V was clipped by 6 bases and J by 6 bases; unmatched bases: 10. The CDR3 DNA is TGTGCCAGCAGGTCCAGGGGGCCATTGGTCGAGCAGTACTTC. It encodes CASRSRGPLVEQYF.

This clonotype has just one count. The V gene is TRBV4-1, the J gene TRBJ2-2; D assignment may be TRBD1 or TRBD2 (5 bases each). V shed 8 bases and J shed 0 bases, with 22 bases lying between them. CDR1 and CDR2 (germline): MGHRA, YSYEKL. The CDR3 is 18 amino acids. CDR3 loop: CASGFRDLDIANTGELFF. Here the CDR3 DNA reads TGCGCCAGCGGTTTCCGGGACCTCGACATAGCGAACACCGGGGAGCTGTTTTTT.

The chain carries TRBV2 and TRBJ2-1; D remains unclear. The CDR3 runs to 17 residues. V lost 5 bases, J lost 0 bases, and 17 bases lay in between. CDR1 is SNHLY and CDR2 is FYNNEI in the germline V gene. CDR3 nucleotides: TGTGCCAGCAGTCCAGAGACATGGGGAAGCTCCTACAATGAGCAGTTCTTC. Its translation is CASSPETWGSSYNEQFF.

The chain combines TRBV5-6 with TRBJ2-7; TRBD1 agrees at 7 bases. Per the germline V gene, CDR1 is SGHDT and CDR2 is YYEEEE. This CDR3 comprises 13 residues. V shed 4 bases and J 6 bases; nucleotides not matched to a gene: 7. CDR3 bases: TGTGCCAGCAGCCCGACAGGGACCTCCGAGCAGTACTTC. It is translated as CASSPTGTSEQYF.

This clonotype was seen at least ten times. V gene TRBV10-2 combines with J gene TRBJ2-7, with D possibly matching TRBD1 (5 bases). V was trimmed by 3 bases and J by 2 bases, leaving 14 bases between them. Germline-derived CDR1 and CDR2 are WSHSY and SAAADI. CDR3 size: 15 residues. The CDR3 DNA is TGCGCCAGCAGTGATAGGGGCAGGGCAGCCTACGAGCAGTACGTC. Protein sequence: CASSDRGRAAYEQYV.

The chain joins TRBV7-2 to TRBJ2-1, with D uncertain. Trimming left V 2 bases short and J 9 bases short, with 8 bases between. This CDR3 has 12 amino acids. The V gene's germline CDR1 is SGHTA and CDR2 FQGNSA. The CDR3 coding sequence is TGTGCCAGCAGCTTATCCCTTGTTGAGCAGTTCTTC. Translating it yields CASSLSLVEQFF. Supplemented by reference TRBV7-2 and TRBJ2-1, the full variable domain reads GAGVSQSPSNKVTEKGKDVELRCDPISGHTALYWYRQSLGQGLEFLIYFQGNSAPDKSGLPSDRFSAERTGGSVSTLTIQRTQQEDSAVYLCASSLSLVEQFFGPGTRLTVL.

This rearrangement joins TRBV12-3 or TRBV12-4 to TRBJ2-1; D unresolved. This CDR3 has 13 residues. Trimming removed 1 base at V and 7 bases at J, with 8 bases between. The CDR3 here is CASSLDATNEQFF. The DNA for the CDR3 is TGTGCCAGCAGTTTAGATGCCACAAATGAGCAGTTCTTC.

The rearrangement links TRBV4-1 to TRBJ2-2; D possibly matches TRBD1 or TRBD2 (5 bases each). CDR1 is MGHRA, CDR2 YSYEKL, per germline. The ends were cut back, 1 base at V and 4 bases at J, with 10 bases in the middle. CDR3 size: 15 residues. This chain's CDR3 is CASSQGPGATGELFF. As DNA, the CDR3 is TGCGCCAGCAGCCAAGGCCCCGGGGCCACCGGGGAGCTGTTTTTT.

This clonotype came up many times. The J gene is TRBJ2-3, the V gene TRBV5-1; D not certain. The CDR3 spans 13 residues. Germline V gives CDR1 SGHRS, CDR2 YFSETQ. V was shortened by 1 base and J by 5 bases, with 8 bases between the two germline ends. This CDR3 reads CASSLRVLDTQYF. CDR3 sequence (DNA): TGCGCCAGCAGCTTGAGAGTATTAGATACGCAGTATTTT.

The V and J genes are TRBV6-5 and TRBJ1-1, with D unclear. The CDR3 spans 15 residues. The germline V gene has CDR1 MNHEY and CDR2 SVGAGI. V lost 7 bases to trimming and J lost 1 base, with 16 bases between them. For the CDR3, the DNA is TGTGCCAGCAATCGCCCTTCGGGCAAGAACACTGAAGCTTTCTTT. It translates to CASNRPSGKNTEAFF.

This clonotype showed up just a few times. J is TRBJ2-7 and V is TRBV6-5, with a tentative D call TRBD2 (6 bases). The CDR3 is 16 residues long. The V and J ends lost 2 bases and 1 base respectively, with 15 bases between them. Germline V gives CDR1 MNHEY, CDR2 SVGAGI. The DNA for the CDR3 is TGTGCCAGCAGTTACGAGCCTCCGGGGGAGTCCTACGAGCAGTACTTC. This encodes CASSYEPPGESYEQYF.

This clonotype was picked up a small number of times. This chain uses TRBV12-3 or TRBV12-4 with TRBJ2-5; TRBD2 matches 7 bases. This CDR3 region has 18 residues. Trimming took 6 bases from V and 3 from J; bases not matched to a gene: 19. The CDR3 is CASRELTSRTIREETQYF. CDR3 in DNA: TGTGCCAGCAGGGAACTGACTAGCCGGACCATTCGAGAAGAGACCCAGTACTTC.

This sequence joins TRBV18 and TRBJ2-6, with D perhaps matching TRBD1 (6 bases). The CDR3 contains 16 residues. V lost 2 bases, J lost 2 bases, and 10 bases lay in between. Germline V gene sequence: CDR1 KGHSH, CDR2 LQKENI. The CDR3 protein is CASSPTGSPGANVLTF. The CDR3 coding sequence is TGTGCCAGCTCACCAACAGGGAGCCCTGGGGCCAACGTCCTGACTTTC. The entire variable domain, with the rest obtained from reference TRBV18 and TRBJ2-6, is as follows: NAGVMQNPRHLVRRRGQEARLRCSPMKGHSHVYWYRQLPEEGLKFMVYLQKENIIDESGMPKERFSAEFPKEGPSILRIQQVVRGDSAAYFCASSPTGSPGANVLTFGAGSRLTVL.

This clonotype was seen many times. V gene TRBV29-1 combines with J gene TRBJ1-1; D is unresolved. The germline V gene has CDR1 SQVTM and CDR2 ANQGSEA. The CDR3 totals 12 residues. Trimming cost V 3 bases and J 11 bases, with 16 bases left between them. CDR3 DNA: TGCAGCGTTGAGTGGCCGGACGGGAAGGCTTTCTTT. This gives the protein CSVEWPDGKAFF.

V and J are TRBV19 and TRBJ2-1, with D perhaps TRBD1 (5 bases). With 1 base removed from V and 0 bases from J, the gap between germline ends came to 7 bases. CDR1 LNHDA and CDR2 SQIVND come from the germline V gene (reference sequence). This CDR3 has 15 amino acids. The DNA for the CDR3 is TGTGCCAGTAGTATAGCCAGGGTCTCCTACAATGAGCAGTTCTTC. It translates to CASSIARVSYNEQFF.

This clonotype has at least ten counts. The chain couples TRBV4-3 to TRBJ2-7, with D perhaps given as TRBD1 or TRBD2 (5 bases each). Trimming cost V 0 bases and J 3 bases, with 12 bases left between them. Germline V gives CDR1 LGHNA, CDR2 YSLEER. CDR3 length equals 15 residues. The CDR3: CASSQDRGRFYEQYF. In DNA, the CDR3 is TGCGCCAGCAGCCAAGATCGGGGCAGGTTCTACGAGCAGTACTTC.

The J gene is TRBJ2-7, the V gene TRBV28; no clear D gene. The germline CDR1 and CDR2 sequences are MDHEN and SYDVKM. This CDR3 spans 14 amino acids. Trimming shortened V by 3 bases and J by 6 bases, and 15 bases separated the two germline ends. The CDR3 loop reads CASSFYNAPGEQYV. DNA of the CDR3: TGTGCCAGCAGTTTCTACAACGCCCCGGGCGAGCAGTACGTC.

The chain joins TRBV12-3 or TRBV12-4 to TRBJ1-2, with 7 bases that match TRBD1. V shed 8 bases, J shed 8 bases, and the junction held 8 bases outside the gene matches. CDR3 size: 12 residues. As DNA, the CDR3 is TGTGCCAGCGTTAAACAGGGGAAGGGCTACACCTTC. It specifies CASVKQGKGYTF.

This clonotype was counted at least ten times. V is TRBV20-1 and J is TRBJ1-6; D gene uncertain. Germline values: CDR1 DFQATT, CDR2 SNEGSKA (reference sequence). Deletions cut 5 bases from V and 8 bases from J, with 16 bases between. The CDR3 is 14 residues long. DNA for the CDR3: TGCAGTGCTCCGACGGCTCCTCTATATTCACCCCTCCACTTT. Its protein product is CSAPTAPLYSPLHF.

There are a few counts of this clonotype. The chain combines TRBV7-2 with TRBJ1-6; D remains unclear. Germline CDR1 and CDR2: SGHTA and FQGNSA. The CDR3 consists of 16 residues. Trimming pared 5 bases from V and 13 bases from J, leaving 24 bases between. The chain's CDR3 is CASSRDEPRGISPLHF. The CDR3 DNA is TGTGCCAGCAGCCGAGATGAACCACGCGGAATATCCCCCCTCCACTTT.

This chain joins TRBV20-1 and TRBJ2-5; possible D gene TRBD2, 5 bases. V was clipped by 7 bases and J by 5 bases, with 8 bases between them. The CDR3 sequence is 10 residues long. Germline assignment: CDR1 DFQATT and CDR2 SNEGSKA (reference sequence). The CDR3 bases are TGCAGTGTCCAGCGGGAGACCCAGTACTTC. Translating it yields CSVQRETQYF.

A single count supports this clonotype. The J gene is TRBJ2-1, the V gene TRBV20-1; tentatively, D is TRBD1 (6 bases). The CDR3 spans 16 residues. V shed 6 bases and J shed 6 bases, with 24 bases lying between them. Germline CDR1 DFQATT, CDR2 SNEGSKA (reference sequence). CDR3 in amino acids: CSAWGQAQGQFNEQFF. The CDR3 DNA reads TGCAGTGCCTGGGGCCAGGCTCAGGGGCAGTTCAATGAGCAGTTCTTC.